Below, 27 T cell receptor beta chains from the same sample are listed, as sequenced in a study of tumor-infiltrating lymphocytes in oesophageal squamous cell carcinoma. TCRdb re-called the PCR reads with MiXCR, one entry per CDR3 protein. The repertoire holds under 15,000 distinct CDR3 sequences, with roughly 54% as singletons. The sample taken for sequencing was esophageal tumor tissue. Receptors were obtained from a female donor with esophageal squamous cell carcinoma.

Regarding this clonotype: Here the CDR3 omits its conserved ending phenylalanine or tryptophan, so a read error is the likely source. The limits of the CDR3 on the DNA are not certain, so only TCRdb's listed CDR3 is given. This chain connects TRBV7-2 to TRBJ2-3; the table calls TRBD2, which could not be checked here. Germline values: CDR1 SGHTA, CDR2 FQGNSA. Including both end residues, the CDR3 is 17 amino acids long. CDR3 region: CASSTRTSGYNEQFFGP.

Concerning this clonotype itself: A read error may produce the germline difference seen at one junction end. This chain joins TRBV10-1 and TRBJ2-1; D possibly uses TRBD1 or TRBD2 (5 bases each). Gene TRBJ2-7 matches the end of the DNA better, so the J call may be wrong. CDR3 length: 10 amino acids. Germline CDR1 and CDR2: WNHNN and SYGVQD (reference sequence). The CDR3 DNA follows: TGTGCCAGCGGACACTACGAGCAGTACTTC. It translates to CASGHYEQYF.

This clonotype was observed a single time. Here the CDR3 omits its conserved ending phenylalanine or tryptophan, so a read error is the likely source. It is unclear where the CDR3 begins or ends on the DNA, so no DNA is shown, and the CDR3 is as TCRdb lists it. The chain combines TRBV7-9 with TRBJ2-7; the D call in the table, TRBD1, was not verified against the DNA. Germline V gene sequence: CDR1 SEHNR, CDR2 FQNEAQ (reference sequence). With termini counted, the CDR3 has 17 amino acids. CDR3 amino acids: CASSLNGQGYGGYTFGS.

The gene calls are TRBV7-8 and TRBJ2-7; TRBD1 is a possible D gene (5 bases). The CDR3 extends over 14 amino acids. Germline V gene data show CDR1 as SGHVS and CDR2 as FQNEAQ. V was pared by 3 bases and J by 1 base, with 10 bases between. The CDR3 DNA follows: TGTGCCAGCAGCTTGCAGGGTTTTTCCTACGAGCAGTACTTC. Translation gives CASSLQGFSYEQYF.

The V call is TRBV7-3, the J call TRBJ2-3; 7 bases agree with TRBD2. Unmatched junction bases numbered 4, after V lost 2 bases and J lost 5 bases. This CDR3 is built from 14 residues. Germline-derived CDR1 and CDR2 are SGHTA and FQGTGA. CDR3: CASSLAGVRDTQYF. In DNA form, the CDR3 reads TGTGCCAGCAGCTTAGCGGGAGTTCGAGATACGCAGTATTTT.

Regarding this clonotype: The junction shows a germline mismatch at one end, possibly a read error. This chain connects TRBV7-6 to TRBJ2-7, with D perhaps TRBD1 (5 bases). The J call may not be correct, given that the DNA end is closer to TRBJ2-5. Germline V lookup: CDR1 SGHVS, CDR2 FNYEAQ. CDR3 length equals 13 residues. CDR3 nucleotide sequence: TGTGCTAGCAGCATCAACAGGCAAGAGACCCAGTACTTC. This encodes CASSINRQETQYF.

This clonotype was seen at least ten times. The rearrangement joins TRBV5-1 to TRBJ1-6, with D unresolved. V was pared by 1 base and J by 7 bases, with 12 bases between. This CDR3 is built from 15 residues. Germline values: CDR1 SGHRS, CDR2 YFSETQ. CDR3 in amino acids: CASSLIGQTNSPLHF. The CDR3 DNA follows: TGCGCCAGCAGCTTGATCGGGCAGACGAATTCACCCCTCCACTTT.

This chain uses TRBV7-6 with TRBJ2-1; no firm D call. This CDR3 has 15 residues. V lost 1 base to trimming and J lost 8 bases, with 15 bases between them. Germline V gene data show CDR1 as SGHVS and CDR2 as FNYEAQ. In nucleotides, the CDR3 is TGTGCCAGCAGCTTAGGGGCCGGAAATAGGGATGAGCAGTTCTTC. Its translation: CASSLGAGNRDEQFF.

The V and J genes are TRBV20-1 and TRBJ2-7, with D possibly TRBD2 on 6 matching bases. The V end lost 3 bases, the J end lost 2 bases, and 14 bases lay between the germline ends. There are 14 residues in the CDR3. CDR1 is DFQATT and CDR2 is SNEGSKA in the germline V gene (reference sequence). CDR3 in amino acids: CSASIASAAYEQYF. The CDR3 nucleotides read TGCAGTGCTAGTATTGCTAGCGCTGCCTACGAGCAGTACTTC.

The chain couples TRBV6-4 to TRBJ2-5; the match to TRBD2 covers 9 bases. The DNA matches TRBJ2-1 better at its end, which makes the J call doubtful. Per the germline V gene, CDR1 is MRHNA and CDR2 is SNTAGT. The CDR3 totals 15 residues. The CDR3: CASSSTSGWYNEQFF. The CDR3 region has the DNA TGTGCCAGCAGTTCTACTAGCGGGTGGTACAATGAGCAGTTCTTC.

The rearrangement joins TRBV6-6 to TRBJ1-5; weak D call: TRBD1 (5 bases). V gave up 4 bases and J gave up 3 bases, with 10 bases separating them. The CDR3 contains 14 residues. Per the germline V gene, CDR1 is MNHNY and CDR2 is SVGAGI (reference sequence). CDR3 nucleotide sequence: TGTGCCAGCAGTTCCTCAGGGCACAATCAGCCCCAGCATTTT. This codes for CASSSSGHNQPQHF.

Concerning this clonotype: One base away lies a much larger clone, so this may be a sequencing read error. The chain links TRBV14 to TRBJ2-4; D perhaps matches TRBD2 (7 bases). Germline assignment: CDR1 SGHDN and CDR2 FVKESK. The germline V and J ends were trimmed by 3 bases and 15 bases, with 24 bases remaining between them. The CDR3 length is 15 residues. The CDR3 spells CASSHPRGRSYERYF. The CDR3 DNA reads as TGTGCCAGCAGCCACCCGCGGGGGCGGTCCTACGAGCGGTACTTC. Combining the CDR3 with reference TRBV14 and TRBJ2-4 gives the whole variable domain EAGVTQFPSHSVIEKGQTVTLRCDPISGHDNLYWYRRVMGKEIKFLLHFVKESKQDESGMPNNRFLAERTGGTYSTLKVQPAELEDSGVYFCASSHPRGRSYERYFGAGTRLSVL.

The genes are TRBV19 and TRBJ2-1, with TRBD2 matching over 15 bases. Per the germline V gene, CDR1 is LNHDA and CDR2 is SQIVND (reference sequence). V gave up 7 bases and J gave up 7 bases; unmatched junction bases: 11. The CDR3 contains 17 residues. CDR3 in DNA: TGTGCCAGTAATGAATGGGGACTAGCGGGAGGATGGAATGAGCAGTTCTTC. Its translation is CASNEWGLAGGWNEQFF.

As regards this clonotype: A single base separates this from a much larger clone, so it may be a read error. The CDR3 sequence: CASSLDGTSGYNEQYF. The CDR3 coding sequence is TGTGCCAGCAGCTTAGATGGGACTAGTGGCTACAATGAGCAGTACTTC. This chain connects TRBV11-3 to TRBJ2-1, with 8 positions matching TRBD2. The J call could be wrong; TRBJ2-7 is a better fit for the DNA end. The V gene's germline CDR1 is SGHNT and CDR2 YENEEA. CDR3 length: 16 amino acids.

This sequence joins TRBV7-8 and TRBJ2-3, with a possible D match to TRBD2 (5 bases). With the DNA end fitting TRBJ2-7 better, the J assignment may be wrong. The CDR3 covers 15 residues. The V gene's germline CDR1 is SGHVS and CDR2 FQNEAQ. CDR3 amino acids: CASSPRTVGAYEQYF. Written as DNA, the CDR3 is TGTGCCAGCAGCCCGAGGACGGTGGGAGCCTACGAGCAGTACTTC.

In this sample, this clonotype is medium-sized. A read error is possible here, since a much larger clone lies one base away. The J gene is TRBJ2-5, the V gene TRBV7-2, with 9 bases lining up with TRBD2. Per the germline V gene, CDR1 is SGHTA and CDR2 is FQGNSA. The CDR3 is made up of 15 amino acids. Unmatched junction bases numbered 14, after V lost 4 bases and J lost 11 bases. The CDR3 bases are TGTGCCAGCAGCTCCACCGGGACTAGCTACAATGAGCAGTACTTC. Translating it yields CASSSTGTSYNEQYF.

The CDR3 DNA reads as TGTGCCAGCAGCTCAACTCAACCGGGACTACCAAACAATGAGCAGTTCTTC. Protein: CASSSTQPGLPNNEQFF. This chain joins TRBV7-4 and TRBJ2-5; 7 nucleotides match TRBD2. The end of the DNA fits TRBJ2-1 better, so the J call may be wrong. Germline V gives CDR1 SGHVT, CDR2 SQSDAQ. CDR3 length: 17 residues.

The chain combines TRBV7-2 with TRBJ2-3; 9 positions agree with TRBD1. Germline assignment: CDR1 SGHTA and CDR2 FQGNSA. Trimming cost V 0 bases and J 8 bases; bases outside gene matches: 9. CDR3 length: 16 amino acids. The CDR3 is CASSLAVTGGLRTQYF. CDR3 DNA sequence: TGTGCCAGCAGCTTAGCTGTGACAGGGGGACTTCGTACGCAGTATTTT.

This clonotype was counted many times. J is TRBJ1-4 and V is TRBV19; D gene ambiguous. The CDR3 contains 14 residues. Trimming removed 4 bases from V and 10 bases from J, with 16 bases in between. The germline V gene encodes CDR1 LNHDA and CDR2 SQIVND (reference sequence). The CDR3 DNA follows: TGTGCCAGTAGTACACCAACGAAGGGTCGAAAACTGTTTTTT. Residues: CASSTPTKGRKLFF.

V and J are TRBV7-8 and TRBJ2-7; 9 nucleotides agree with TRBD2. J lost 7 bases, V lost 2 bases, and 21 bases had no gene match. The germline V gene encodes CDR1 SGHVS and CDR2 FQNEAQ. This CDR3 spans 19 amino acids. CDR3 in amino acids: CASSLFRVGERGRAGEQYF. The CDR3 nucleotides are TGTGCCAGCAGCTTATTCAGGGTTGGGGAGCGCGGGAGGGCCGGTGAGCAGTACTTC.

This clonotype was picked up a small number of times. The V call is TRBV7-3, the J call TRBJ2-1, with 7 bases identical to TRBD2. The CDR3 runs 16 residues. Trimming took 5 bases from V and 2 from J; bases not matched to a gene: 9. The germline gives CDR1 SGHTA, CDR2 FQGTGA. CDR3 sequence reads: CASSADLADPYNEQFF. As DNA, the CDR3 is TGTGCCAGCAGCGCCGACCTAGCGGACCCCTACAATGAGCAGTTCTTC.

Many counts were recorded for this clonotype. V and J are TRBV5-4 and TRBJ2-3; the match to TRBD2 covers 11 bases. Germline assignment: CDR1 SGHNT and CDR2 YYREEE (reference sequence). This CDR3 region has 17 residues. V lost 4 bases and J lost 1; bases outside the gene matches: 8. CDR3 residues: CASSQAGLAEGTDTQYF. CDR3 nucleotide sequence: TGTGCCAGCAGCCAAGCGGGACTAGCGGAAGGCACAGATACGCAGTATTTT.

The gene calls are TRBV11-2 and TRBJ2-5, with D unresolved. CDR1 is SGHAT and CDR2 is FQNNGV in the germline V gene. Trimming stripped 0 bases from V and 1 base from J, with 9 bases between. This CDR3 has 15 amino acids. This CDR3 is CASSLEFQSQETQYF. CDR3 coding DNA: TGTGCCAGCAGCTTAGAGTTCCAGTCCCAAGAGACCCAGTACTTC.

The chain carries TRBV12-3 or TRBV12-4 and TRBJ2-1, with D unresolved. Trimming stripped 6 bases from V and 4 bases from J, with 4 bases between. CDR3 length equals 11 residues. The CDR3 nucleotides are TGTGCCAGCAGCCGGTACAATGAGCAGTTCTTC. Residues: CASSRYNEQFF.

This chain uses TRBV12-3 or TRBV12-4 with TRBJ2-1, with TRBD1 as a possible D gene (5 bases). The tail of the sequence fits TRBJ1-2 better, so the J call may be wrong. The CDR3 covers 12 residues. CDR3 nucleotides: TGTGCCAGCAGTTTAGCAGGGGATGGCTACACCTTC. This encodes CASSLAGDGYTF.

Note on this clonotype: This may stem from a read error, because a much larger clone lies one nucleotide away. The rearrangement uses TRBV27 and TRBJ2-1, with D hard to call. This CDR3 region has 15 residues. Trimming left V 6 bases short and J 10 bases short, with 22 bases between. From germline, CDR1 is MNHEY and CDR2 SMNVEV (reference sequence). As DNA, the CDR3 is TGTGCCAGCAGCCCGCCAGGCCACTCCAACTACGAGCAGTTCTTC. It is translated as CASSPPGHSNYEQFF.

V usage is TRBV7-9 and J usage is TRBJ2-3; 7 nucleotides align to TRBD2. The ends lost 5 bases at V and 8 bases at J; junction bases unmatched: 16. Per the germline V gene, CDR1 is SEHNR and CDR2 is FQNEAQ (reference sequence). This CDR3 comprises 16 residues. The CDR3 bases are TGTGCCAGCAGCCGCGTGGGGGGGAGCATTGAGGCTACGCAGTATTTT. It is translated as CASSRVGGSIEATQYF.